This T cell receptor beta chain was sequenced in a study of cytomegalovirus exposure and HLA in healthy donors. This CDR3 spans 15 amino acids. Germline V gene data show CDR1 as MNHEY and CDR2 as SMNVEV (reference sequence). V shed 10 bases and J 4 bases; nucleotides not matched to a gene: 13. A remark on this clone: Its target is unknown.

Study conclusions and caveats: Per a prior analysis, the majority of TCR beta V segments were productive roughly 87% or roughly 30% of the time.

Primers: 60 Vbeta forward and 13 Jbeta reverse. The method was immunoSEQ multiplex PCR; TCRdb's version includes in-frame clones alone and lacks a portion of them. The sample has about 190,000 clones; roughly four fifths are singletons. This receptor was taken from a young woman in good health and CMV-seronegative. The specimen sequenced was PBMCs. The rearrangement joins TRBV27 to TRBJ2-1; 7 nucleotides line up with TRBD2. The CDR3 DNA follows: TGTGCCACGATAAGGGTGGGACTACTTTACAATGAGCAGTTCTTC. This codes for CATIRVGLLYNEQFF.